Each of the 9 T cell receptor beta chains below was sequenced from the same sample in a study of CD8 T cells in ankylosing spondylitis. No antigens are known for them. A single record per CDR3 protein comes from TCRdb applying MiXCR to the 5' RACE reads. The sample consists of 100,000 to 150,000 distinct CDR3 sequences, about a sixth of them appearing once. Study conclusions and caveats: A TCR beta motif of fewer than 10 highly homologous variants seemed to mark ankylosing spondylitis blood.

The sequenced sample was blood, either unsorted or a sorted T cell fraction (not recorded which). All receptors come from a male donor with ankylosing spondylitis.

This clonotype was observed a handful of times. The rearrangement uses TRBV3-1 and TRBJ2-2; 7 bases match TRBD2. Per germline, CDR1 LGHDT and CDR2 YNNKEL (reference sequence). V shed 4 bases and J 6 bases; nucleotides not matched to a gene: 5. The CDR3 length is 14 residues. CDR3 sequence: CASSPRGVAGELFF. Here the CDR3 DNA reads TGTGCCAGCAGCCCCCGGGGGGTCGCCGGGGAGCTGTTTTTT.

The table lists this clonotype with a few counts. The J gene is TRBJ2-1, the V gene TRBV6-2 or TRBV6-3; no firm D call. Germline CDR1 is MNHEY and CDR2 is SVGEGT. There are 13 residues in the CDR3. V shed 8 bases and J shed 6 bases, with 14 bases lying between them. CDR3 nucleotide sequence: TGTGCCAGCGGATACAGAGTGGCCAATGAGCAGTTCTTC. This encodes CASGYRVANEQFF.

This clonotype was seen a few times. V and J are TRBV5-1 and TRBJ2-1; D ambiguous. The CDR3 has 13 amino acids. Germline CDR1 and CDR2: SGHRS and YFSETQ. Trimming cost V 1 base and J 6 bases, with 8 bases left between them. The CDR3 region has the DNA TGCGCCAGCAGCTTGATGGCTGTCAATGAGCAGTTCTTC. Translating gives CASSLMAVNEQFF.

This clonotype was recorded at least ten times. The chain uses TRBV29-1 and TRBJ1-2; D uncertain. V was clipped by 0 bases and J by 2 bases, with 10 bases between them. Germline values: CDR1 SQVTM, CDR2 ANQGSEA. The CDR3 has 14 amino acids. In DNA form, the CDR3 reads TGCAGCGTTGAAGATCAGGACCAGAACTATGGCTACACCTTC. Its translation: CSVEDQDQNYGYTF.

The chain is built from TRBV6-2 or TRBV6-3 and TRBJ2-1; possibly TRBD1 or TRBD2 for D (5 bases each). CDR1 MNHEY and CDR2 SVGEGT come from the germline V gene. The CDR3 covers 15 residues. Trimming shortened V by 7 bases and J by 5 bases, and 18 bases separated the two germline ends. The CDR3 loop is CASTVPPGPNNEQFF. CDR3 sequence (DNA): TGTGCCAGCACCGTCCCCCCGGGGCCCAACAATGAGCAGTTCTTC.

This clonotype was observed at least ten times. The chain links TRBV29-1 to TRBJ2-1; D possibly corresponds to TRBD2 (6 bases). The V end lost 3 bases, the J end lost 5 bases, and 17 bases lay between the germline ends. CDR1 and CDR2 from the germline V gene are SQVTM and ANQGSEA. This CDR3 spans 15 amino acids. This CDR3 reads CSVDGGVFIHNEQFF. CDR3 nucleotide sequence: TGCAGCGTTGACGGGGGAGTATTCATCCACAATGAGCAGTTCTTC.

CDR3 in amino acids: CASSPGTGVLYEQYF. The CDR3 nucleotides read TGTGCCAGCAGCCCGGGGACAGGGGTCCTCTACGAGCAGTACTTC. The chain is built from TRBV9 and TRBJ2-7; 10 bases fit TRBD1. The V gene's germline CDR1 is SGDLS and CDR2 YYNGEE. V gave up 4 bases and J gave up 3 bases; unmatched junction bases: 7. The CDR3 covers 15 residues.

In its sample, this clonotype was seen a few times. The J gene is TRBJ1-3, the V gene TRBV7-2; D is unclear. The CDR3 has 16 amino acids. CDR1 SGHTA and CDR2 FQGNSA come from the germline V gene. Trimming took off 2 bases at V and 0 bases at J, with 11 bases between the two ends. This CDR3 is CASSLTARGSGNTIYF. The CDR3 nucleotides are TGTGCCAGCAGCTTAACCGCACGGGGCTCTGGAAACACCATATATTTT.

This clonotype has a handful of counts. The gene calls are TRBV9 and TRBJ2-7; TRBD2 might be the D (6 bases). This CDR3 region has 14 residues. Germline CDR1 reads SGDLS; CDR2 reads YYNGEE. V lost 4 bases, J lost 3 bases, and 14 bases lay in between. CDR3 DNA: TGTGCCAGCAGCCTCGATAGCGGAAACTACGAGCAGTACTTC. Protein: CASSLDSGNYEQYF.